Listed here are 21 T cell receptor beta chains from one sample, sequenced in a study of molecular identifiers for immune sequencing clone quantification. MiXCR was run by TCRdb on the PCR reads, yielding one entry per CDR3 protein. The table has around 300,000 distinct CDR3 sequences, about 23% seen once. Material for sequencing was naive CD8+ T cells from blood, with Jurkat cell RNA spiked in. Subset specified: FACS-sorted CD8+CD4-CCR7+CD45RA+ naive T cells. Receptors originate from a human donor in good health. Some libraries in this study had Jurkat cell RNA spiked in.

The chain uses TRBV12-3 or TRBV12-4 and TRBJ2-6; maybe TRBD1 (6 bases). V lost 5 bases and J lost 2, with 22 bases in between. The CDR3 has 19 amino acids. This CDR3 is CASSPFGVGAQTGANVLTF. In nucleotides, the CDR3 is TGTGCCAGCAGTCCCTTCGGGGTGGGGGCGCAGACTGGGGCCAACGTCCTGACTTTC.

This clonotype was detected a few times. The chain carries TRBV24-1 and TRBJ1-1; D unclear. Germline V gene data show CDR1 as KGHDR and CDR2 as SFDVKD. V gave up 9 bases and J gave up 2 bases, with 9 bases separating them. CDR3 size: 12 residues. CDR3 sequence: CATGSGNTEAFF. The CDR3 bases are TGTGCCACCGGAAGTGGAAACACTGAAGCTTTCTTT.

Details on this clonotype: A much larger clonotype is one base distant, so this may be a read error. DNA of the CDR3: TGTGCCAGCAGCCCGGGGACGGCAACTAATGAAAGACTGTTTTTT. Protein sequence: CASSPGTATNERLFF. The chain uses TRBV7-3 and TRBJ1-4; TRBD1 is a possible D gene (5 bases). Per germline, CDR1 SGHTA and CDR2 FQGTGA. This CDR3 contains 15 residues.

The chain recombines TRBV28 with TRBJ1-2, with no clear D. V was clipped by 5 bases and J by 3 bases, with 13 bases between them. The CDR3 totals 14 residues. CDR1 MDHEN and CDR2 SYDVKM come from the germline V gene. CDR3 DNA sequence: TGTGCCAGCAGTACCGCCACGGGCGACTATGGCTACACCTTC. It codes for CASSTATGDYGYTF.

This clonotype came up once. A much larger clone lies a single base off, so this may be a read error. This rearrangement joins TRBV29-1 to TRBJ2-4; possible D gene TRBD2, 5 bases. CDR3 length: 11 residues. Per the germline V gene, CDR1 is SQVTM and CDR2 is ANQGSEA. CDR3 coding DNA: TGCAGCGTCCTAGCCAAAAACATTCGGTACTTC. Translated, it gives CSVLAKNIRYF.

The rearrangement links TRBV11-2 to TRBJ2-1; 10 bases are a match to TRBD2. The CDR3 extends over 16 amino acids. J gave up 4 bases and V 0 bases, and 3 bases lay outside the gene matches. Germline V lookup: CDR1 SGHAT, CDR2 FQNNGV. CDR3 residues: CASSLDVLAGYNEQFF. The CDR3 nucleotides are TGTGCCAGCAGCTTAGATGTACTAGCGGGGTACAATGAGCAGTTCTTC.

This clonotype occurred many times. The chain recombines TRBV5-5 with TRBJ1-5, with 10 bases fitting TRBD1. Germline lookup yields CDR1 SGHKS and CDR2 YYEKEE (reference sequence). The length of the CDR3 is 18 residues. J gave up 2 bases and V 0 bases, and 8 bases lay outside the gene matches. CDR3 coding DNA: TGTGCCAGCAGCTTGGATTTGCGGGACAGGGGCCGCAATCAGCCCCAGCATTTT. Translating it yields CASSLDLRDRGRNQPQHF.

This clonotype was seen a few times. The rearrangement uses TRBV27 and TRBJ2-7; D is uncertain. CDR3 length: 14 amino acids. Germline loops: CDR1 MNHEY, CDR2 SMNVEV (reference sequence). The V gene lost 5 bases and the J gene lost 0 bases, with 11 bases spanning the gap. The DNA for the CDR3 is TGTGCCAGCAGTCCGTACAGTGACTCCTACGAGCAGTACTTC. Its translation: CASSPYSDSYEQYF.

This chain uses TRBV6-1 with TRBJ2-7; a weak D match, TRBD1 (6 bases). The CDR3 has 15 amino acids. The V gene lost 2 bases and the J gene lost 3 bases, with 14 bases spanning the gap. Germline values: CDR1 MNHNS, CDR2 SASEGT. The CDR3 DNA follows: TGTGCCAGCAGTGAACCGGGACAAGTCTTCTACGAGCAGTACTTC. Protein: CASSEPGQVFYEQYF.

J is TRBJ1-1 and V is TRBV19; D is unclear. Germline CDR1 and CDR2: LNHDA and SQIVND (reference sequence). The CDR3 runs 16 residues. The V end was cut by 7 bases, the J end by 1 base, with 19 bases between. Here the CDR3 DNA reads TGTGCCAGTACACCCTTCAGCTATGGAGGGAACACTGAAGCTTTCTTT. It is translated as CASTPFSYGGNTEAFF.

A few counts support this clonotype. V gene TRBV7-2 combines with J gene TRBJ2-7, with TRBD2 identical over 12 bases. Germline CDR1 SGHTA, CDR2 FQGNSA. Unmatched junction bases numbered 6, after V lost 1 base and J lost 5 bases. CDR3 length equals 16 residues. The CDR3 DNA sequence: TGTGCCAGCAGCTTAGTTACTAGCGGGGGGATCGACGAGCAGTACTTC. Amino acid sequence: CASSLVTSGGIDEQYF.

The count of this clonotype is one. A much larger clone differs by one base, so this may be a read error. This rearrangement joins TRBV7-9 to TRBJ2-3; 7 bases match TRBD2. The CDR3 is made up of 12 amino acids. CDR1 is SEHNR and CDR2 is FQNEAQ in the germline V gene (reference sequence). With 5 bases clipped from V and 14 bases from J, the junction kept 10 bases outside the gene matches. CDR3 region: CASSGLAEARYF. Here the CDR3 DNA reads TGTGCCAGCAGCGGGCTAGCGGAGGCGCGGTATTTT. Complete variable domain (other parts from reference TRBV7-9 and TRBJ2-3): DTGVSQNPRHKITKRGQNVTFRCDPISEHNRLYWYRQTLGQGPEFLTYFQNEAQLEKSRLLSDRFSAERPKGSFSTLEIQRTEQGDSAMYLCASSGLAEARYFGPGTRLTVL.

This clonotype was seen ten or more times. The chain joins TRBV7-2 to TRBJ1-1; possibly TRBD1 for D (5 bases). CDR1 is SGHTA, CDR2 FQGNSA, per germline. This CDR3 comprises 13 residues. V was trimmed by 7 bases and J by 3 bases, leaving 12 bases between them. The CDR3 coding sequence is TGTGCCAGCAAGCCAGGGTTTCACACTGAAGCTTTCTTT. This translates into CASKPGFHTEAFF.

This clonotype has only a few counts. V gene TRBV19 combines with J gene TRBJ1-5, with TRBD1 as a possible D gene (5 bases). Deletions cut 3 bases from V and 1 base from J, with 7 bases between. CDR3 length equals 14 residues. CDR1 LNHDA and CDR2 SQIVND come from the germline V gene (reference sequence). CDR3: CASSIQGSNQPQHF. The CDR3, as DNA: TGTGCCAGTAGTATCCAGGGCAGCAATCAGCCCCAGCATTTT.

CDR3 DNA sequence: TGTGCCAGCAGCTTACTGATCACTAGCGGGAGTTTCGGGAGTGATGAGCAGTTCTTC. Translating it yields CASSLLITSGSFGSDEQFF. The V and J genes are TRBV7-9 and TRBJ2-1, with 11 bases fitting TRBD2. The CDR3 length is 19 residues. V lost 2 bases and J lost 8; bases outside the gene matches: 17. Germline V gives CDR1 SEHNR, CDR2 FQNEAQ (reference sequence). Drawing the rest from reference TRBV7-9 and TRBJ2-1, the complete variable domain is DTGVSQNPRHKITKRGQNVTFRCDPISEHNRLYWYRQTLGQGPEFLTYFQNEAQLEKSRLLSDRFSAERPKGSFSTLEIQRTEQGDSAMYLCASSLLITSGSFGSDEQFFGPGTRLTVL.

This clonotype occurred a few times. The rearrangement links TRBV20-1 to TRBJ2-1; a possible D gene is TRBD2 (6 bases). CDR1 is DFQATT and CDR2 is SNEGSKA in the germline V gene (reference sequence). This CDR3 has 18 amino acids. V lost 2 bases to trimming and J lost 4 bases, with 24 bases between them. The CDR3 sequence: CSARIQARAGPLYNEQFF. In DNA, the CDR3 is TGCAGTGCTAGAATTCAAGCCCGGGCGGGACCTCTATACAATGAGCAGTTCTTC.

For this clonotype: The junction differs from germline at one of its ends, possibly a read error. V is TRBV30 and J is TRBJ2-3; 8 bases are shared with TRBD2. From germline, CDR1 is GTSNPN and CDR2 SVGIG (reference sequence). CDR3 length: 17 residues. The CDR3 region is CAWRIAGGHLFTDTRYF. CDR3 coding DNA: TGTGCCTGGAGGATCGCGGGGGGTCATCTCTTCACAGATACGCGGTATTTT.

This clonotype was found many times. This chain connects TRBV28 to TRBJ2-1; 9 bases line up with TRBD2. Unmatched junction bases numbered 2, after V lost 6 bases and J lost 5 bases. The CDR3 loop spans 13 amino acids. The germline V gene encodes CDR1 MDHEN and CDR2 SYDVKM. The CDR3 region is CASRSSGNNEQFF. The CDR3 nucleotides read TGTGCCAGCAGGTCTAGCGGGAACAATGAGCAGTTCTTC.

Comments on this clonotype: Since a much larger clone is just one base distant, this may be a read error. The chain has TRBV4-3 and TRBJ2-7; D is possibly TRBD2 (8 bases). The CDR3 length is 16 residues. V was cut by 1 base and J by 6 bases, with 19 bases left in between. Looked up from germline, CDR1 is LGHNA and CDR2 is YSLEER. CDR3 sequence (DNA): TGCGCCAGCAGCCAAGGACAGGGACTAGGAGGCGCCGAGCAGTACTTC. This gives the protein CASSQGQGLGGAEQYF.

This clonotype was seen a handful of times. This rearrangement joins TRBV19 to TRBJ1-1; D is ambiguous. Trimming shortened V by 7 bases and J by 1 base, and 10 bases separated the two germline ends. This CDR3 contains 13 residues. Germline V gives CDR1 LNHDA, CDR2 SQIVND (reference sequence). CDR3 in DNA: TGTGCCAGTATAAGGACTGCGAACACTGAAGCTTTCTTT. This sequence encodes CASIRTANTEAFF.

The CDR3 DNA is TGTGCCAGCAGTTTGTGTACACTCGACTGCGAGCAGTACTTC. It translates to CASSLCTLDCEQYF. The chain uses TRBV12-3 or TRBV12-4 and TRBJ2-7; D remains unclear. Trimming cost V 3 bases and J 6 bases, with 15 bases left between them. The CDR3 length is 14 residues.